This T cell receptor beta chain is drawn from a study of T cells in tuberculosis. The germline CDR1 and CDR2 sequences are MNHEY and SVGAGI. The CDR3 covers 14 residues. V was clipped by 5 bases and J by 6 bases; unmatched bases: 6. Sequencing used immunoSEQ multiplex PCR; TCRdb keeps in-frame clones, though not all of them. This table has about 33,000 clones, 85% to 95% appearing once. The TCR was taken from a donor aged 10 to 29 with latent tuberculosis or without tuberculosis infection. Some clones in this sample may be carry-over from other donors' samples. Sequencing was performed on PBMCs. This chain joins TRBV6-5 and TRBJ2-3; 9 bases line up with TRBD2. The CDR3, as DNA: TGTGCCAGCAGTACGACTAGCGGTTCGGATACGCAGTATTTT. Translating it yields CASSTTSGSDTQYF.